Below, 29 T cell receptor beta chains from the same sample are listed, as sequenced in a study of T cell responses to AZD1222 COVID-19 vaccine. The data were produced by immunoSEQ multiplex PCR, yet TCRdb's version contains in-frame clones alone and is incomplete. The sample records 110,000 to 150,000 clones, around nine tenths being singletons. The source was peripheral blood, collected on day 0 of AZD1222 vaccination. The receptors stem from an adult in good health.

This CDR3 is CASSLHTGELFF. The CDR3 coding sequence is TGTGCCAGCAGCTTACACACCGGGGAGCTGTTTTTT. This chain joins TRBV7-2 and TRBJ2-2; D is unresolved. Germline CDR1 is SGHTA and CDR2 is FQGNSA. Trimming shortened V by 2 bases and J by 3 bases, and 1 base separated the two germline ends. CDR3 size: 12 residues.

The CDR3 protein is CASSLGGGGLAGSGELFF. The CDR3 DNA sequence: TGTGCCAGCAGCTTGGGGGGCGGAGGACTAGCGGGATCCGGGGAGCTGTTTTTT. The chain links TRBV7-2 to TRBJ2-2; the match to TRBD2 covers 12 bases. Per the germline V gene, CDR1 is SGHTA and CDR2 is FQGNSA. V lost 3 bases and J lost 6; bases outside the gene matches: 11. The CDR3 loop spans 18 amino acids. Combining the CDR3 with reference TRBV7-2 and TRBJ2-2 gives the whole variable domain GAGVSQSPSNKVTEKGKDVELRCDPISGHTALYWYRQSLGQGLEFLIYFQGNSAPDKSGLPSDRFSAERTGGSVSTLTIQRTQQEDSAVYLCASSLGGGGLAGSGELFFGEGSRLTVL.

This clone came up once. The genes are TRBV19 and TRBJ2-4, with 9 nucleotides matching TRBD2. V shed 3 bases, J shed 9 bases, and the junction held 3 bases outside the gene matches. CDR3 size: 13 residues. Germline V lookup: CDR1 LNHDA, CDR2 SQIVND (reference sequence). The CDR3, as DNA: TGTGCCAGTAGTATGGGGCGGGAGGGCATTCAGTACTTC. It codes for CASSMGREGIQYF.

The V and J genes are TRBV12-5 and TRBJ1-1, with D possibly matching TRBD1 (6 bases). Germline CDR1 reads LGHNT; CDR2 reads FRNRAP. This CDR3 contains 13 residues. V was pared by 7 bases and J by 6 bases, with 15 bases between. CDR3 loop: CASAQGRGSEAFF. The CDR3 DNA reads as TGTGCTAGTGCCCAGGGCAGGGGATCTGAAGCTTTCTTT.

This clone came up once. V is TRBV28 and J is TRBJ2-7, with TRBD2 matching over 11 bases. The CDR3 runs 15 residues. In germline, CDR1 is MDHEN, CDR2 SYDVKM. V trimming: 6 bases; J trimming: 1 base; junction bases outside the gene matches: 5. In DNA form, the CDR3 reads TGTGCCAGCAGGGTTACTAGCGGGAGATCCTACGAGCAGTACTTC. It yields the protein CASRVTSGRSYEQYF.

The genes are TRBV6-9 and TRBJ1-3; the match to TRBD1 covers 7 bases. This CDR3 has 16 residues. The germline gives CDR1 MNHGY, CDR2 SVAAGI. Trimming removed 3 bases from V and 3 bases from J; junction bases left unmatched: 8. The CDR3 loop is CASSYLDRVGGNTIYF. The CDR3 bases are TGTGCCAGCAGTTACCTCGACAGGGTGGGTGGAAACACCATATATTTT.

The chain recombines TRBV6-2 or TRBV6-3 with TRBJ2-7; no firm D call. Germline CDR1 reads MNHEY; CDR2 reads SVGEGT. This CDR3 comprises 13 residues. Trimming removed 4 bases at V and 6 bases at J, with 13 bases between. The CDR3 loop is CASSSSESREQYF. In nucleotides, the CDR3 is TGTGCCAGCAGTTCCTCAGAGAGCCGCGAGCAGTACTTC.

The chain is built from TRBV6-2 or TRBV6-3 and TRBJ2-1, with 7 positions matching TRBD2. The length of the CDR3 is 14 residues. From germline, CDR1 is MNHEY and CDR2 SVGEGT. The trim removed 6 bases at V and 7 bases at J, leaving 9 bases unmatched. The CDR3 DNA reads as TGTGCCAGCAGCCGCGGACTAGAAGGTAATGAGCAGTTCTTC. Translation: CASSRGLEGNEQFF.

The V and J genes are TRBV7-8 and TRBJ2-5, with unresolved D. With 6 bases removed from V and 2 bases from J, the gap between germline ends came to 4 bases. This CDR3 region has 11 residues. Germline values: CDR1 SGHVS, CDR2 FQNEAQ. DNA of the CDR3: TGTGCCAGCAGGGCACAAGAGACCCAGTACTTC. Protein sequence: CASRAQETQYF.

The chain recombines TRBV19 with TRBJ2-1; D unclear. The V gene lost 3 bases and the J gene lost 10 bases, with 10 bases spanning the gap. Germline V gene lookup returns CDR1 LNHDA and CDR2 SQIVND (reference sequence). The CDR3 length is 12 residues. The CDR3 region has the DNA TGTGCCAGTAGTATTATAGACGGGGAGCAGTTCTTC. Translating it yields CASSIIDGEQFF.

The chain links TRBV29-1 to TRBJ1-2; TRBD1 is a possible D gene (6 bases). The CDR3 consists of 11 residues. Trimming left V 6 bases short and J 8 bases short, with 13 bases between. The V gene's germline CDR1 is SQVTM and CDR2 ANQGSEA. CDR3 loop: CSVESGGGYTF. In DNA, the CDR3 is TGCAGCGTAGAAAGCGGGGGCGGCTACACCTTC.

The V call is TRBV4-1, the J call TRBJ1-1; D not resolved. The CDR3 runs 13 residues. Trimming took 5 bases from V and 5 from J, leaving 12 bases between them. The germline CDR1 and CDR2 sequences are MGHRA and YSYEKL. The CDR3 region is CASSTRPGTEAFF. The DNA for the CDR3 is TGCGCCAGCAGCACCCGACCGGGGACTGAAGCTTTCTTT.

This clone was recorded only once. The chain recombines TRBV24-1 with TRBJ2-1; D is uncertain. The V gene lost 4 bases and the J gene lost 8 bases, with 11 bases spanning the gap. This CDR3 has 13 residues. Germline V CDR1 and CDR2: KGHDR, SFDVKD. The CDR3 reads CATSEGGWDEQFF. The CDR3 DNA follows: TGTGCCACCAGTGAGGGCGGTTGGGATGAGCAGTTCTTC.

This rearrangement joins TRBV28 to TRBJ2-7; D is unclear. V lost 6 bases, J lost 3 bases, and 18 bases lay in between. Germline lookup yields CDR1 MDHEN and CDR2 SYDVKM. The CDR3 totals 15 residues. The CDR3 region has the DNA TGTGCCAGCAGAGATCCCTCCAGGCGATTCTACGAGCAGTACTTC. Translated: CASRDPSRRFYEQYF.

The V and J genes are TRBV7-2 and TRBJ2-5; 7 nucleotides match TRBD2. The CDR3 runs to 13 residues. Looked up from germline, CDR1 is SGHTA and CDR2 is FQGNSA. V was clipped by 4 bases and J by 4 bases; unmatched bases: 3. Here the CDR3 DNA reads TGTGCCAGCAGCTCCTGGGGGGGAGAGACCCAGTACTTC. It translates to CASSSWGGETQYF.

This clone was seen just once. The chain links TRBV6-6 to TRBJ1-1; 9 bases agree with TRBD1. This CDR3 region has 14 residues. With V trimmed by 2 bases and J by 3 bases, 1 base remained unmatched. Germline V gives CDR1 MNHNY, CDR2 SVGAGI (reference sequence). This chain's CDR3 is CASSYGDRDTEAFF. As DNA, the CDR3 is TGTGCCAGCAGTTACGGGGACAGGGACACTGAAGCTTTCTTT.

The V gene is TRBV6-2 or TRBV6-3, the J gene TRBJ1-5, with 7 bases aligning to TRBD1. Germline V gene sequence: CDR1 MNHEY, CDR2 SVGEGT. With V trimmed by 4 bases and J by 5 bases, 5 bases remained unmatched. This CDR3 is built from 14 residues. The CDR3 DNA follows: TGTGCCAGCAGTTTCGAGGACAGGCATCAGCCCCAGCATTTT. Its protein is CASSFEDRHQPQHF.

The table lists this clone with a count of one. The rearrangement uses TRBV30 and TRBJ2-3; no clear D gene. The germline V gene has CDR1 GTSNPN and CDR2 SVGIG (reference sequence). This CDR3 has 15 amino acids. V dropped 4 bases and J dropped 4 bases, with 18 bases sitting between them. The CDR3 region has the DNA TGTGCCTGGAACCCCCTATTGGGGAAGGCAGATACGCAGTATTTT. Translated: CAWNPLLGKADTQYF.

The rearrangement links TRBV7-9 to TRBJ2-6; no clear D gene. Germline values: CDR1 SEHNR, CDR2 FQNEAQ (reference sequence). Trimming took 5 bases from V and 0 from J, leaving 20 bases between them. This CDR3 region has 19 residues. CDR3 loop: CASSNQPSIRSSGANVLTF. The DNA for the CDR3 is TGTGCCAGCAGCAATCAACCCAGCATCCGGAGCTCTGGGGCCAACGTCCTGACTTTC.

This chain uses TRBV6-5 with TRBJ2-5; D is perhaps TRBD2 (6 bases). The germline V gene has CDR1 MNHEY and CDR2 SVGAGI. The V end lost 6 bases, the J end lost 5 bases, and 16 bases lay between the germline ends. The CDR3 contains 14 residues. The CDR3 region is CASSFLEGRETQYF. The CDR3 nucleotides read TGTGCCAGCAGCTTCCTGGAGGGCCGGGAGACCCAGTACTTC.

This clone was recorded a few times. The chain recombines TRBV7-8 with TRBJ2-7; D remains unclear. From germline, CDR1 is SGHVS and CDR2 FQNEAQ. CDR3 size: 13 residues. The V end lost 0 bases, the J end lost 2 bases, and 5 bases lay between the germline ends. CDR3 region: CASSLAFPYEQYF. CDR3 bases: TGTGCCAGCAGCTTAGCGTTCCCCTACGAGCAGTACTTC.

The V gene is TRBV18, the J gene TRBJ1-3; no clear D. Germline CDR1 KGHSH, CDR2 LQKENI. CDR3 length: 14 amino acids. Trimming cost V 3 bases and J 4 bases, with 10 bases left between them. This CDR3 reads CASSPLPEGNTIYF. CDR3 in DNA: TGTGCCAGCTCACCCCTGCCAGAGGGAAACACCATATATTTT.

The chain joins TRBV7-2 to TRBJ2-1; 9 positions agree with TRBD2. The CDR3 extends over 16 amino acids. After removal of 1 base from V and 8 bases from J, the junction contained 9 bases not matched to a gene. The V gene's germline CDR1 is SGHTA and CDR2 FQGNSA. CDR3 nucleotide sequence: TGTGCCAGCAGCTTAGTCGCGACTAGCGGATACCATGAGCAGTTCTTC. Its protein product is CASSLVATSGYHEQFF.

This chain uses TRBV5-1 with TRBJ2-1, with 10 bases aligning to TRBD1. Germline lookup yields CDR1 SGHRS and CDR2 YFSETQ. This CDR3 has 16 amino acids. Trimming removed 5 bases from V and 0 bases from J; junction bases left unmatched: 5. The CDR3 DNA sequence: TGCGCCAGCAGAGTTGGGACAGGGGCCTCCTACAATGAGCAGTTCTTC. As protein: CASRVGTGASYNEQFF. The variable domain in full, with the rest retrieved from reference TRBV5-1 and TRBJ2-1, is KAGVTQTPRYLIKTRGQQVTLSCSPISGHRSVSWYQQTPGQGLQFLFEYFSETQRNKGNFPGRFSGRQFSNSRSEMNVSTLELGDSALYLCASRVGTGASYNEQFFGPGTRLTVL.

The chain carries TRBV18 and TRBJ2-7; TRBD2 aligns across 9 bases. V shed 0 bases, J shed 5 bases, and the junction held 11 bases outside the gene matches. The CDR3 has 17 residues. Germline V CDR1 and CDR2: KGHSH, LQKENI. The CDR3 DNA follows: TGTGCCAGCTCACCACCTAATCTCAGCGGGAGGCGCAACGAGCAGTACTTC. This encodes CASSPPNLSGRRNEQYF.

This rearrangement joins TRBV11-3 to TRBJ2-2; 10 bases are a match to TRBD2. CDR1 and CDR2 from the germline V gene are SGHNT and YENEEA. The CDR3 spans 16 residues. V gave up 5 bases and J gave up 5 bases; unmatched junction bases: 8. The CDR3 spells CASSAPSGSRTGELFF. CDR3 DNA sequence: TGTGCCAGCAGCGCACCTAGCGGGAGTCGGACCGGGGAGCTGTTTTTT.

This clone appeared a single time. The chain combines TRBV7-8 with TRBJ2-7; D remains unclear. V lost 2 bases and J 0 bases, leaving 8 bases between the germline ends. Germline CDR1 is SGHVS and CDR2 is FQNEAQ. The CDR3 consists of 14 residues. The CDR3 DNA follows: TGTGCCAGCAGCTTATCAGAGAACTCCTACGAGCAGTACTTC. This sequence encodes CASSLSENSYEQYF.

The chain employs TRBV11-2 and TRBJ1-1; TRBD1 is a possible D gene (6 bases). Trimming shortened V by 2 bases and J by 8 bases, and 12 bases separated the two germline ends. The V gene's germline CDR1 is SGHAT and CDR2 FQNNGV. CDR3 size: 13 residues. The CDR3 protein is CASSLSGGQEAFF. Here the CDR3 DNA reads TGTGCCAGCAGCTTATCGGGGGGGCAGGAAGCTTTCTTT.

V usage is TRBV7-9 and J usage is TRBJ1-6; D gene unclear. The CDR3 has 15 amino acids. The germline V gene encodes CDR1 SEHNR and CDR2 FQNEAQ (reference sequence). Trimming took 3 bases from V and 9 from J, leaving 15 bases between them. DNA of the CDR3: TGTGCCAGCAGCTTTCCCTTGGGGTCAAGTTCACCCCTCCACTTT. Protein product: CASSFPLGSSSPLHF.